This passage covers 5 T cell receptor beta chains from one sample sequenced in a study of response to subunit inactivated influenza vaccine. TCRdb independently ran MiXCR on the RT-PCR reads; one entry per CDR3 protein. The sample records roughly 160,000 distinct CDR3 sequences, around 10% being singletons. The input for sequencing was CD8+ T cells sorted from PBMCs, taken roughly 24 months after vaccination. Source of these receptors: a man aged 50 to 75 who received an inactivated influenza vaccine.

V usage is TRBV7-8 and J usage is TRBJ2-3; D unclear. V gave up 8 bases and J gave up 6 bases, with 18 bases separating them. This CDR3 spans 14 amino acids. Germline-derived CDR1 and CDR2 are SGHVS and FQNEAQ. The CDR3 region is CASGSLPLGDTQYF. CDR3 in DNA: TGTGCCAGCGGATCCCTGCCTCTTGGTGATACGCAGTATTTT.

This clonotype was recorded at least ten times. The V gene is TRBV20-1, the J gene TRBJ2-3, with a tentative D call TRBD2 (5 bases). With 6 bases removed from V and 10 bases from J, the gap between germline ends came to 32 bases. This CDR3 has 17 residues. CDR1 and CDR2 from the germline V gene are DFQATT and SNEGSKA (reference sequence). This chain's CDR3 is CSARPLEGLSGRDAQYF. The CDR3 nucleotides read TGCAGTGCCAGACCCCTAGAGGGCCTCTCCGGTCGGGATGCGCAGTATTTT.

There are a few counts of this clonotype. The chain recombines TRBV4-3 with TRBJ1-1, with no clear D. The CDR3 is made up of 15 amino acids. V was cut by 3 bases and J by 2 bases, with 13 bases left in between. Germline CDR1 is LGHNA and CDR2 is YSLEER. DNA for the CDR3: TGCGCCAGCAGCCACAGGACTCTCTCAAACACTGAAGCTTTCTTT. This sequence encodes CASSHRTLSNTEAFF.

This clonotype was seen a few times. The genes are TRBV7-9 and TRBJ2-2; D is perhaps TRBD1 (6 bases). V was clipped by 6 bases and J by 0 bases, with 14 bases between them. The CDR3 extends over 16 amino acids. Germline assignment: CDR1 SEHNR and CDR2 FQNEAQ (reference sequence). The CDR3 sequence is CASRPRQASNTGELFF. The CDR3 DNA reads TGTGCCAGCAGGCCAAGACAGGCCTCGAACACCGGGGAGCTGTTTTTT.

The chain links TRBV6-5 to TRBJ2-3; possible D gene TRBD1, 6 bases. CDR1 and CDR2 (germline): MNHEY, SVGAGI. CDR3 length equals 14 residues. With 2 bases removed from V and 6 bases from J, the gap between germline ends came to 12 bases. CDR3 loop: CASSYVGHRDTQYF. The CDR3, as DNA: TGTGCCAGCAGTTACGTGGGACATCGCGATACGCAGTATTTT.